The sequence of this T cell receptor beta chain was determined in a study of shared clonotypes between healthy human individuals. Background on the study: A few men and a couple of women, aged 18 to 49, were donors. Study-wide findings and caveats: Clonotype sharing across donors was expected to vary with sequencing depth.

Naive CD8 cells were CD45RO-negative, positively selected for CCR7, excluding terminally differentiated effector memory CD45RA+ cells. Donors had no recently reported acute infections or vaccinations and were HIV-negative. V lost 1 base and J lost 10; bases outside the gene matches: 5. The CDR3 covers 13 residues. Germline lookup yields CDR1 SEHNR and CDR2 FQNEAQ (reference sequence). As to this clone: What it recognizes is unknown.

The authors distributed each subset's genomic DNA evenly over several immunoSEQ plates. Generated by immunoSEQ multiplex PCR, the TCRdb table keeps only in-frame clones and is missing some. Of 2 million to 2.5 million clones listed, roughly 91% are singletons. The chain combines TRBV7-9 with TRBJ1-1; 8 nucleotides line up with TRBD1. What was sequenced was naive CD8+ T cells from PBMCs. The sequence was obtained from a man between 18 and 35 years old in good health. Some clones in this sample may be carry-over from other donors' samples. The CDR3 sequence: CASSLDTGQGAFF. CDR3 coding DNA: TGTGCCAGCAGCTTAGACACAGGACAGGGAGCTTTCTTT.